This TCR beta chain was recorded in a study of blood T cell repertoires in COVID-19. V lost 10 bases and J lost 0, with 16 bases in between. The CDR3 length is 14 residues. CDR1 is MNHEY and CDR2 is SVGAGI in the germline V gene. Clones were sequenced by immunoSEQ multiplex PCR, and TCRdb holds only the in-frame ones, with some missing. The repertoire holds about 52,000 clones, with about 81% as singletons. Material for sequencing was peripheral blood. The gene calls are TRBV6-5 and TRBJ2-7; D is perhaps TRBD2 (6 bases). The sequence derives from a woman at least 80 years old with COVID-19, enrolled during active disease. The CDR3 nucleotides read TGTGCCACCGGGCGGGCCGGGAGCTCCTACGAGCAGTACTTC. This translates into CATGRAGSSYEQYF.